This TCR beta chain was captured by sequencing in a study of CD8 T cells in Susac syndrome. Reverse transcription of roughly 0.5 to 1 ug RNA was carried out with random hexamers. Coverage of TCR beta CDR3 amplification by immunoSEQ multiplex PCR extended to 54 Vbeta and 13 Jbeta. TCRdb reanalysed the immunoSEQ multiplex PCR reads using MiXCR and keeps one entry per CDR3 protein. The sample consists of about 60,000 distinct CDR3 sequences, around 94% of them appearing once. The sample was CD8+ T cells from PBMCs. This TCR was recovered from a human donor in good health.

This chain's CDR3 is CASSPRVDPNIQYF. The CDR3 nucleotides read TGTGCCAGCAGCCCCAGGGTCGACCCGAACATTCAGTACTTC. This chain connects TRBV5-6 to TRBJ2-4; tentatively, D is TRBD1 (5 bases). V was clipped by 4 bases and J by 7 bases, with 15 bases between them. CDR3 length equals 14 residues. CDR1 is SGHDT and CDR2 is YYEEEE in the germline V gene.